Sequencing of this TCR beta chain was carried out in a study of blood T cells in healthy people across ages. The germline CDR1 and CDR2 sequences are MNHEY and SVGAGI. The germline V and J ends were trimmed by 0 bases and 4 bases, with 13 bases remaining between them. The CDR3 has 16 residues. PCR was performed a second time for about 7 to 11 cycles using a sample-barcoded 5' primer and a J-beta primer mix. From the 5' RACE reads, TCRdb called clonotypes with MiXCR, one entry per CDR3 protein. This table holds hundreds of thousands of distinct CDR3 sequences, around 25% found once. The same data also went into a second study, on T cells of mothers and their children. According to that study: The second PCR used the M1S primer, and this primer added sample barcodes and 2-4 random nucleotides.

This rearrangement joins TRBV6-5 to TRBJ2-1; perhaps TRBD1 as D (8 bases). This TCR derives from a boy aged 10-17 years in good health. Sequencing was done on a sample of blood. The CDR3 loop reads CASSYSPQGGYNEQFF. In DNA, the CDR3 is TGTGCCAGCAGTTACTCCCCACAGGGGGGGTACAATGAGCAGTTCTTC.